The entry below gives a single T cell receptor beta chain sequence along with its context. This clonotype has just a few counts. The target of this receptor is not known. There are no base qualities to consult, and no much larger clone falls within one base. Ficoll-Paque density gradient centrifugation was the method used to isolate PBMCs. Reading the germline V gene (reference sequence) gives CDR1 LNHDA and CDR2 SQIVND. V loses 7 bases of germline sequence and J loses 7 bases, and the interval between the two ends is 25 bases. The CDR3 runs 17 amino acids, cysteine and phenylalanine included. CDR3 DNA only is kept here, 51 bases in frame from base 1. The sequencing machine was an Illumina NovaSeq 6000. Using 5'RACE with constant-segment primers, TCRalpha and TCRbeta cDNA libraries were constructed, with sample barcodes and unique molecular identifiers added in the process. RNA was extracted from every sample with Trizol reagent. Libraries were amplified in two PCR steps, with a second sample barcode and Illumina TruSeq adapters added in the second step. Sequencing of libraries was performed on an Illumina NovaSeq with 2 x 150 bp paired-end reads. As for the authors' bioinformatics: Demultiplexing of reads and collapsing into UMI-guided consensus sequences were performed with migec v1.2.7. Using mixcr v2.1.11, UMI consensuses were aligned to TRA and TRB V and J templates and then assembled into clonotypes. Clonotypes were classified as expanded or contracted when called significant by both edgeR and NoisET, with noise models trained on biological replicates. edgeR calls used a false discovery rate-adjusted p below 0.01 and a log2 fold-change threshold of 1. As an exploratory analysis of dynamics, max-normalized trajectories of the 1000 most abundant clonotypes were examined by PCA with hierarchical clustering. Separately sequenced CD4+ and CD8+ repertoires were used to assign a CD4 or CD8 phenotype to each responding clone. The public reads were reprocessed in TCRdb via fastp at Q25 and MiXCR, keeping in-frame beta chains. Here each entry gathers all rows of one CDR3 protein and keeps the most common genes and DNA. The V and J calls were determined by TCRdb, not by the authors. The sample includes around 400,000 distinct CDR3 sequences, with 20% to 30% observed a single time. Clones ranked in the top ten supply roughly 8.9% of the sample.

The sample originates from a study of T-cell memory formation after mild COVID-19 (dated by TCRdb to the early 2020s). For the wider study: TCR sequence clusters from the two donors were found to be largely donor specific. In a couple of donors, T-cell clones that expanded and contracted after mild COVID-19 were tracked by sequencing TCRalpha and TCRbeta repertoires over time. Two young, previously healthy adult volunteers, one female and one male, were included in the cohort. The paper as a whole reports these results and caveats: SARS-CoV-2 specificity of the second-wave clones peaking on day 37 was not confirmed. From day 15 to 85, contracting clones showed balanced CD4/CD8 phenotypes, whereas a second wave of clones that expanded from day 15 to 37 leaned towards CD4+. Only a couple of mild cases were covered by the study, and larger cohorts that include severe cases with pre-infection samples were considered necessary. Some responding clones were detected in pre-infection memory, which suggested that pre-existing cross-reactive memory T cells had joined the SARS-CoV-2 response. Contracting CD4+ clones were found mainly in CM and EM memory subsets, while CD8+ clones were enriched in EMRA.

This TCR derives from an adult woman who had mild COVID-19 (a few samples of this study predate the infection). The sample titles of this study are shuffled in the database, so cell type and time point are left out; the donor was told from shared clones. Sequencing used PBMCs or a T cell subset sorted from them (not recorded which). Recombination connected TRBV19 to TRBJ1-4; the D gene cannot be named for sure. The CDR3 has the sequence CASTTRPEAAQIEKLFF. The sequence in DNA is TGTGCCAGTACTACTCGGCCCGAGGCGGCTCAGATTGAAAAACTGTTTTTT.